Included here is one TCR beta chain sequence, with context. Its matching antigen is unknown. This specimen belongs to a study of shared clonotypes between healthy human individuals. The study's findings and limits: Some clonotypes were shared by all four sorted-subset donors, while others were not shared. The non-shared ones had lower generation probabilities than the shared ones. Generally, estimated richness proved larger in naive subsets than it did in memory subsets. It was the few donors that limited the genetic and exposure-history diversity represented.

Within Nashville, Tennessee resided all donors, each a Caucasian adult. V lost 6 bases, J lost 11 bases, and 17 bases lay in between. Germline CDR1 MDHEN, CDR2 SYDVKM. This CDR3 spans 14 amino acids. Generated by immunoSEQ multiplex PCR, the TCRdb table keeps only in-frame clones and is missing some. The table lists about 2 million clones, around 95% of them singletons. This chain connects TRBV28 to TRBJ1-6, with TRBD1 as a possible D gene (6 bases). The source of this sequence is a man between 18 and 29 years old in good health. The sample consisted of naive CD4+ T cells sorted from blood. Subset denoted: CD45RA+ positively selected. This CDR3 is CASSYGQYMTPLHF. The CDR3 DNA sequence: TGTGCCAGCAGCTACGGACAGTATATGACACCCCTCCACTTT.